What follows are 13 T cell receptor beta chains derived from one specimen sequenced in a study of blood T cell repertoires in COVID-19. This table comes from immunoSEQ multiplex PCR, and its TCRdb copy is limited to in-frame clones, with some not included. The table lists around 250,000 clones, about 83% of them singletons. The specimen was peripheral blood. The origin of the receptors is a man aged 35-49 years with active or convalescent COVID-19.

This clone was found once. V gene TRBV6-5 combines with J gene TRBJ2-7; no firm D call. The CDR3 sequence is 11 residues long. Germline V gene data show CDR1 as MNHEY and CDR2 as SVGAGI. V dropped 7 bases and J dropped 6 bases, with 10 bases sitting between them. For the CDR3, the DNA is TGTGCCAGCACCGGCCAGCGCGAGCAGTACTTC. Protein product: CASTGQREQYF.

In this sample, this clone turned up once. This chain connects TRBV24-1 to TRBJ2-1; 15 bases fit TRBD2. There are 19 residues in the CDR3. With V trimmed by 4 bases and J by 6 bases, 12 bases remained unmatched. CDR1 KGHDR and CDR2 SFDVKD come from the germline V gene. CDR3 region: CATSDHRTSGGAMANEQFF. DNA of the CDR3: TGTGCCACCAGTGACCACCGGACTAGCGGGGGGGCCATGGCCAATGAGCAGTTCTTC.

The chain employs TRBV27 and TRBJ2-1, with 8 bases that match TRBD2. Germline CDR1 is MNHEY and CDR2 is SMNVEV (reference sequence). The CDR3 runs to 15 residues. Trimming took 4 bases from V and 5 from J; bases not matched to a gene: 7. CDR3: CASSSGGAENNEQFF. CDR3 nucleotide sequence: TGTGCCAGCAGTTCCGGGGGGGCCGAAAACAATGAGCAGTTCTTC.

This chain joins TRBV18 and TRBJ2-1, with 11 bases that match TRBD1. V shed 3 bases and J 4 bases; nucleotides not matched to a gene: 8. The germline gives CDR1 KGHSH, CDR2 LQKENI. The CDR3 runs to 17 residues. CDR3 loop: CASSPRGQGVLYNEQFF. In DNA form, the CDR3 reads TGTGCCAGCTCACCTCGGGGACAGGGGGTTCTTTACAATGAGCAGTTCTTC.

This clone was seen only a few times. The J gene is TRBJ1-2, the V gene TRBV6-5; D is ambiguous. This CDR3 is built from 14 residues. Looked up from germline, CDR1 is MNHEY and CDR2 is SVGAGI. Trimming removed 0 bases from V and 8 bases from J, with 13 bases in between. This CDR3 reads CASSYSSIFRGYTF. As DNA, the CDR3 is TGTGCCAGCAGTTACTCCTCGATATTTCGGGGCTACACCTTC.

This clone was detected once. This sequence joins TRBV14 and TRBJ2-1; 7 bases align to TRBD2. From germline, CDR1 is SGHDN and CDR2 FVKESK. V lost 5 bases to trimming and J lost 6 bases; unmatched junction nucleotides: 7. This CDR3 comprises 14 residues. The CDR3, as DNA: TGTGCCAGCAGCAGGACTAGTTTGGCCAATGAGCAGTTCTTC. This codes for CASSRTSLANEQFF.

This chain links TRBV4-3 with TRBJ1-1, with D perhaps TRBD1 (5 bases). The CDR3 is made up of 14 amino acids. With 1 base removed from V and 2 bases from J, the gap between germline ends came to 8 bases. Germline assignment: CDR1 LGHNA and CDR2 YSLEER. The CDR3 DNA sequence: TGCGCCAGCAGCCAAGGGGGGGTCAACACTGAAGCTTTCTTT. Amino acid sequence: CASSQGGVNTEAFF.

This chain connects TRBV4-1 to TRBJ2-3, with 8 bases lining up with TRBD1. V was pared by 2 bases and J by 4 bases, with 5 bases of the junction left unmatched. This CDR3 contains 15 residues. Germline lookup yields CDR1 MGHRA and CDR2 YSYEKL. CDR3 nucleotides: TGCGCCAGCAGCCAACGAGACAGGGGCCCAGATACGCAGTATTTT. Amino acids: CASSQRDRGPDTQYF.

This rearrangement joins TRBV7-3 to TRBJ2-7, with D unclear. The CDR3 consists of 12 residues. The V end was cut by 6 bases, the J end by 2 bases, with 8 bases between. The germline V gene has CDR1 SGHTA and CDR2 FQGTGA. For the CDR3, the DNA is TGTGCCAGCAGTCCAGATACCTACGAGCAGTACTTC. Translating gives CASSPDTYEQYF.

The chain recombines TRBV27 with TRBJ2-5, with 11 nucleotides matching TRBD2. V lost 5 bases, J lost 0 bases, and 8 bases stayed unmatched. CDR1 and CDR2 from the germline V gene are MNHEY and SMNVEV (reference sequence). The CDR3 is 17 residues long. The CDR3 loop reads CASSLYGTSGYQETQYF. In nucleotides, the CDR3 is TGTGCCAGCAGTCTGTACGGGACTAGCGGTTACCAAGAGACCCAGTACTTC.

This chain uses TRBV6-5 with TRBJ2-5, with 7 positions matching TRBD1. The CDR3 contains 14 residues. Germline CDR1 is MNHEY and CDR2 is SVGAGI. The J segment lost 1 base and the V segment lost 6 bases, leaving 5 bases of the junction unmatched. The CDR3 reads CASRKTGAQETQYF. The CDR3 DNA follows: TGTGCCAGCAGGAAAACAGGGGCCCAAGAGACCCAGTACTTC.

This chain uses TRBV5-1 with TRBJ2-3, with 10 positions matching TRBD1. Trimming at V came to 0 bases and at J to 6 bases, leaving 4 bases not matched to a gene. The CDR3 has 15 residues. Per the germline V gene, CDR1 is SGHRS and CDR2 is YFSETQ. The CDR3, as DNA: TGCGCCAGCAGCTTGGAGGGACAGGGGACGGATACGCAGTATTTT. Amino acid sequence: CASSLEGQGTDTQYF.

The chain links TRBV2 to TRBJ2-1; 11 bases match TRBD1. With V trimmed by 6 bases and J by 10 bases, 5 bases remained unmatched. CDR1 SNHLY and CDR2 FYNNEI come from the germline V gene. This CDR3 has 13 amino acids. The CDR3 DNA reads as TGTGCCAGCAGCAGGGACAGGGGGAGGGAGCAGTTCTTC. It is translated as CASSRDRGREQFF.